Below are 15 T cell receptor beta chains sequenced from a single sample in a study of T cells after posttransplantation cyclophosphamide. Clones were sequenced by immunoSEQ multiplex PCR, and TCRdb holds only the in-frame ones, with some missing. The repertoire holds more than 8,500 clones, with 85% as singletons. A marrow graft followed busulfan-fludarabine conditioning, with cyclophosphamide on days +3 and +4. The source material was PBMCs, sampled after allogeneic stem cell transplant with posttransplant cyclophosphamide. These receptors all stem from a female patient between 40 and 50 years old who received an allogeneic stem cell transplant from an unrelated donor, was CMV-positive, and had no GVHD. Some T cells may arise from the graft donor.

This clone was detected a few times. V and J are TRBV4-1 and TRBJ1-4, with a possible D match to TRBD1 (6 bases). Per the germline V gene, CDR1 is MGHRA and CDR2 is YSYEKL. Trimming took 0 bases from V and 6 from J, leaving 14 bases between them. CDR3 size: 16 residues. The CDR3 DNA follows: TGCGCCAGCAGCCAAGAAATCCGTGGGGGCGATGAAAAACTGTTTTTT. The encoded protein is CASSQEIRGGDEKLFF.

This chain uses TRBV5-1 with TRBJ1-2; D is possibly TRBD1 (6 bases). Germline V gives CDR1 SGHRS, CDR2 YFSETQ. V was shortened by 0 bases and J by 7 bases, with 10 bases between the two germline ends. This CDR3 has 13 residues. The DNA for the CDR3 is TGCGCCAGCAGCTTGGAACAGGGTTTTGGCTACACCTTC. Translated, it gives CASSLEQGFGYTF.

V usage is TRBV7-9 and J usage is TRBJ1-2; 10 bases agree with TRBD1. Germline V gives CDR1 SEHNR, CDR2 FQNEAQ (reference sequence). V gave up 4 bases and J gave up 7 bases; unmatched junction bases: 6. The CDR3 has 14 amino acids. The CDR3 is CASSSDRGPVGYTF. The CDR3 nucleotides read TGTGCCAGCAGCTCAGACAGGGGGCCGGTTGGCTACACCTTC.

The sample holds one count of this clone. The rearrangement joins TRBV5-1 to TRBJ2-5; TRBD1 might be the D (6 bases). Germline assignment: CDR1 SGHRS and CDR2 YFSETQ. This CDR3 has 14 residues. The ends were cut back, 6 bases at V and 7 bases at J, with 19 bases in the middle. The CDR3 sequence is CASTRDNSELTQYF. CDR3 DNA: TGCGCCAGCACCCGGGACAACTCGGAATTGACCCAGTACTTC.

The gene calls are TRBV10-1 and TRBJ1-1; the D gene is possibly TRBD1 (6 bases). The CDR3 sequence is 13 residues long. V shed 6 bases and J shed 1 base, with 9 bases lying between them. Looked up from germline, CDR1 is WNHNN and CDR2 is SYGVQD (reference sequence). Written as DNA, the CDR3 is TGCGCCAGCAGAGGACAGAGGAACACTGAAGCTTTCTTT. Amino acids: CASRGQRNTEAFF.

This clone was seen just once. Because the CDR3 is missing its conserved closing phenylalanine or tryptophan, this is likely a read error. The V gene is TRBV19, the J gene TRBJ1-2; D not certain. Germline V gene sequence: CDR1 LNHDA, CDR2 SQIVND (reference sequence). The CDR3 totals 13 residues. The V and J ends lost 1 base and 4 bases respectively, with 7 bases between them. The CDR3 DNA reads TGTGCCAGTAGTATAGGACAACCCTATGGCTACACCCTC. It yields the protein CASSIGQPYGYTL.

The chain couples TRBV23-1 to TRBJ2-2; 8 nucleotides align to TRBD2. TRBV23-1 has ORF status, its function being uncertain. The CDR3 has 17 residues. V trimming: 5 bases; J trimming: 5 bases; junction bases outside the gene matches: 13. The chain's CDR3 is CASSSGLAPSKTGELFF. DNA of the CDR3: TGCGCCAGCAGTTCCGGACTAGCCCCAAGTAAGACCGGGGAGCTGTTTTTT.

This clone was seen a few times. This sequence joins TRBV4-3 and TRBJ1-1; D possibly corresponds to TRBD1 (5 bases). This CDR3 contains 12 residues. V lost 1 base, J lost 11 bases, and 11 bases lay in between. Germline V CDR1 and CDR2: LGHNA, YSLEER. CDR3 amino acids: CASSQGQGRAFF. The CDR3 region has the DNA TGCGCCAGCAGCCAAGGGCAGGGCCGTGCTTTCTTT.

The gene calls are TRBV6-5 and TRBJ1-1; D not certain. Trimming stripped 7 bases from V and 5 bases from J, with 14 bases between. This CDR3 spans 13 amino acids. Germline CDR1 and CDR2: MNHEY and SVGAGI. The chain's CDR3 is CASIRPSGTEAFF. The CDR3 coding sequence is TGTGCCAGCATTCGGCCATCGGGTACTGAAGCTTTCTTT.

J is TRBJ2-7 and V is TRBV7-8; TRBD1 matches at 11 bases. V lost 5 bases and J lost 6; bases outside the gene matches: 12. The germline V gene has CDR1 SGHVS and CDR2 FQNEAQ. CDR3 size: 16 residues. The CDR3 nucleotides are TGTGCCAGCAGCCAGATAAGGGACAGGGGGGCGGGCGAGCAGTACTTC. It codes for CASSQIRDRGAGEQYF.

J is TRBJ1-4 and V is TRBV18; 10 positions match TRBD1. Germline assignment: CDR1 KGHSH and CDR2 LQKENI. The CDR3 spans 18 residues. The trim removed 5 bases at V and 0 bases at J, leaving 9 bases unmatched. The CDR3 DNA follows: TGTGCCAGCTCAATCGGGACAGGGGTTGGTGCAACTAATGAAAAACTGTTTTTT. It yields the protein CASSIGTGVGATNEKLFF.

This chain connects TRBV9 to TRBJ2-3; TRBD2 agrees at 9 bases. Germline-derived CDR1 and CDR2 are SGDLS and YYNGEE. The CDR3 spans 18 residues. J was trimmed by 5 bases and V by 2 bases; bases with no gene match: 15. The CDR3 DNA follows: TGTGCCAGCAGCGTTCCGCTTCTGGGCGGGGGGGCTGGAGATACGCAGTATTTT. Residues: CASSVPLLGGGAGDTQYF.

This chain uses TRBV5-4 with TRBJ2-5; 8 bases map to TRBD1. Trimming removed 1 base from V and 4 bases from J; junction bases left unmatched: 9. CDR3 length: 16 amino acids. Germline CDR1 is SGHNT and CDR2 is YYREEE (reference sequence). Here the CDR3 DNA reads TGTGCCAGCAGCTTGAACATCCAGGGGGCGCGAGAGACCCAGTACTTC. Protein: CASSLNIQGARETQYF.

CDR3: CASSVVGHPNTEAFF. The CDR3 nucleotides read TGTGCCAGCAGCGTAGTCGGACACCCGAACACTGAAGCTTTCTTT. The chain uses TRBV9 and TRBJ1-1, with D possibly being TRBD1 (5 bases). Trimming cost V 0 bases and J 1 base, with 10 bases left between them. The germline V gene has CDR1 SGDLS and CDR2 YYNGEE. The CDR3 is made up of 15 amino acids.

The CDR3 region has the DNA TGTGCCTGGAGTCCAAACAGTCGGGAGACCCAGTACTTC. Amino acid sequence: CAWSPNSRETQYF. The V call is TRBV30, the J call TRBJ2-5; D is unresolved. The CDR3 length is 13 residues. Germline assignment: CDR1 GTSNPN and CDR2 SVGIG (reference sequence). The V gene lost 2 bases and the J gene lost 5 bases, with 12 bases spanning the gap.